This T cell receptor beta chain was recorded in a study of T cell responses to AZD1222 COVID-19 vaccine. TCRdb's copy holds only in-frame clones and misses some; the assay was immunoSEQ multiplex PCR. Of some 120,000 clones in the sample, 80% to 90% are singletons; the top ten hold 3.9%. The CDR3 is made up of 13 amino acids. The germline CDR1 and CDR2 sequences are MGHDK and SYGVNS. V dropped 2 bases and J dropped 5 bases, with 9 bases sitting between them. This chain uses TRBV25-1 with TRBJ1-2, with D possibly matching TRBD1 (5 bases). This TCR was sampled from an adult in good health. This material consisted of peripheral blood, taken on day 0 of MenACWY control vaccination. CDR3 sequence: CASSEPTEYGYTF. Here the CDR3 DNA reads TGTGCCAGCAGTGAACCGACAGAGTATGGCTACACCTTC.